A few counts support the clone carrying this T cell receptor (beta chain). Its antigen is not known. The sample comes from a study of beta chain features in type 1 diabetes. Expressed TCRB transcripts got sequenced, as all isolated RNA was reverse transcribed. Measured with immunoSEQ multiplex PCR; TCRdb has only the in-frame clones, and not every one. The sample yields about 640,000 clones, 9.5% to 15% seen once. Findings and limits, study-wide: Researchers could not determine here whether HLA type influences TCRB rearrangement. The study found moderately but significantly shorter TCRB CDR3s in all four CD4+ subsets of Type 1 diabetes patients. Possibly, sequencing cDNA over-represented cells that had high TCR expression levels.

The V gene's germline CDR1 is MDHEN and CDR2 SYDVKM. The CDR3 has 14 residues. Between the trimmed V and J ends, which lost 7 bases and 3 bases, there was a span of 10 bases. The receptor was isolated from a young man with type 1 diabetes. The J gene is TRBJ2-6, the V gene TRBV28, with D uncertain. Sample: naive CD4+ T cells from blood. CDR3 bases: TGTGCCAGCACGTCAGAACTTGGGGCCAACGTCCTGACTTTC. It translates to CASTSELGANVLTF.